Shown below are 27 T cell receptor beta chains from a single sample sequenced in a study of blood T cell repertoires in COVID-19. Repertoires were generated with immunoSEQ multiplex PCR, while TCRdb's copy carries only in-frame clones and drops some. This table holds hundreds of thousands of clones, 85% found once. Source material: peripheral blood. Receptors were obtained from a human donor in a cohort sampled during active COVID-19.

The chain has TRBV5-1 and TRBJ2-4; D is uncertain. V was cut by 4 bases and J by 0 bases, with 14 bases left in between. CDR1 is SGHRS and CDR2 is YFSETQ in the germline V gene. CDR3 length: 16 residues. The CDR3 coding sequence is TGCGCCAGCAGCCCCACCGGTAGTCTAGCCAAAAACATTCAGTACTTC. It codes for CASSPTGSLAKNIQYF.

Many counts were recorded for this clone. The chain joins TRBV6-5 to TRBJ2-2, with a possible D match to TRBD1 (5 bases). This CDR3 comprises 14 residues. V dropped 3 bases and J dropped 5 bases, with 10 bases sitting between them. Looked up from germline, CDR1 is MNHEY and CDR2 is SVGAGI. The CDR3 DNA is TGTGCCAGCAGTTATCAGGGTTTGACCGGGGAGCTGTTTTTT. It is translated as CASSYQGLTGELFF.

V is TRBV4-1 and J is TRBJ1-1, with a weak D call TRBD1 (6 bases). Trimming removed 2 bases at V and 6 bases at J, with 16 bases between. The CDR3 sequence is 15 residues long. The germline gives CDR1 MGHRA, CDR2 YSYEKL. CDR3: CASSQQQGIEAEAFF. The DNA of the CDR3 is TGCGCCAGCAGCCAACAGCAGGGGATTGAGGCTGAAGCTTTCTTT.

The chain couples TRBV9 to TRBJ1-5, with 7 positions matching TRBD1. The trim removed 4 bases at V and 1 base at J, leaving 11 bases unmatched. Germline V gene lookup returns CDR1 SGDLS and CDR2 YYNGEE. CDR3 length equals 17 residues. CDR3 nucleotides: TGTGCCAGCAGCCCCGGGGCAGGGGGTGGGAGCAATCAGCCCCAGCATTTT. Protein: CASSPGAGGGSNQPQHF.

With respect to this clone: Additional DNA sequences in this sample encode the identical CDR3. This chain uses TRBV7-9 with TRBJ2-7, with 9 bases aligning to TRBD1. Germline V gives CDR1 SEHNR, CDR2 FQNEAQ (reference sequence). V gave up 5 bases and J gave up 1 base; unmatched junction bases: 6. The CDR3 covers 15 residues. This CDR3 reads CASSPPDRGSYEQYF. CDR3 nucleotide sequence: TGTGCCAGCAGCCCCCCGGACAGGGGTTCCTACGAGCAGTACTTC.

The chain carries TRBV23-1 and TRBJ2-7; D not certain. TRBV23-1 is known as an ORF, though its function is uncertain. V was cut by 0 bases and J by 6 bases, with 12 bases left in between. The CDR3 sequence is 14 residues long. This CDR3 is CASSQSPFTGEQYF. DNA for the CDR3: TGCGCCAGCAGTCAATCACCCTTTACTGGCGAGCAGTACTTC.

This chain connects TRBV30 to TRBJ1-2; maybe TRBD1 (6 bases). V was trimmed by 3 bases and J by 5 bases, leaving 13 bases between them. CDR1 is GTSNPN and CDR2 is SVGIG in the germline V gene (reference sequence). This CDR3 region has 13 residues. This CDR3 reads CAWRPTGNYGYTF. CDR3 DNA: TGTGCCTGGAGACCCACAGGGAATTATGGCTACACCTTC.

This CDR3 is CAYSRVNTEAFF. In DNA form, the CDR3 reads TGTGCCTATTCCAGGGTGAACACTGAAGCTTTCTTT. The chain combines TRBV30 with TRBJ1-1, with D perhaps matching TRBD1 (5 bases). The germline gives CDR1 GTSNPN, CDR2 SVGIG (reference sequence). The CDR3 loop spans 12 amino acids. V was pared by 7 bases and J by 0 bases, with 9 bases between.

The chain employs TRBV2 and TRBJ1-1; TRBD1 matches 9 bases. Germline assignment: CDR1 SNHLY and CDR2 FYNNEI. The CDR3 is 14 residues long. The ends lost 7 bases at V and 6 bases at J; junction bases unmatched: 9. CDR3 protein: CASTRGQGVSEAFF. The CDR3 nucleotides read TGTGCCAGCACTAGGGGACAGGGAGTATCTGAAGCTTTCTTT.

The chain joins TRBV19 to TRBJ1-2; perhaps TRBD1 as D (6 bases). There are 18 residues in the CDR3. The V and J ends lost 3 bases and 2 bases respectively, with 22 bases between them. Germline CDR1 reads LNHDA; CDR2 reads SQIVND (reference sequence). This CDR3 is CASSIVFGGHRINYGYTF. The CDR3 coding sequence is TGTGCCAGTAGTATTGTTTTTGGGGGACACAGGATAAACTATGGCTACACCTTC.

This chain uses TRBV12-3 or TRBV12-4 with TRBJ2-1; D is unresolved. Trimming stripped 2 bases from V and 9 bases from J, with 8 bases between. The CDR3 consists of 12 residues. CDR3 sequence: CASSLQVTEQFF. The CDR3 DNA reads TGTGCCAGCAGTTTACAGGTCACTGAGCAGTTCTTC.

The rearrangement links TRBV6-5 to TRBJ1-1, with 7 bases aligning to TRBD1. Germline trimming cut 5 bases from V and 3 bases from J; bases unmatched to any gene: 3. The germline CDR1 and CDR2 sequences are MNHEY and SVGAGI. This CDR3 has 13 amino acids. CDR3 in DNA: TGTGCCAGCAGTAGACAGGGAGACACTGAAGCTTTCTTT. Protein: CASSRQGDTEAFF.

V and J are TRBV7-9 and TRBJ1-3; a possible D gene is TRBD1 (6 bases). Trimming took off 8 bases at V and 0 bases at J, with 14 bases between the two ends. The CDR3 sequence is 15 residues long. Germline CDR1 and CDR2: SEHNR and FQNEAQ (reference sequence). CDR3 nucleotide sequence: TGTGCCAGCGAACAGGGAACTTTCTCTGGAAACACCATATATTTT. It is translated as CASEQGTFSGNTIYF. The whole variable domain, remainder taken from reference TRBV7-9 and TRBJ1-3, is DTGVSQNPRHKITKRGQNVTFRCDPISEHNRLYWYRQTLGQGPEFLTYFQNEAQLEKSRLLSDRFSAERPKGSFSTLEIQRTEQGDSAMYLCASEQGTFSGNTIYFGEGSWLTVV.

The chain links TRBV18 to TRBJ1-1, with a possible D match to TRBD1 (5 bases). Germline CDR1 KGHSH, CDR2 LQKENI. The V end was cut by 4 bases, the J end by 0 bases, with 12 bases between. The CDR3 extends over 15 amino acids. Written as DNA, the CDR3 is TGTGCCAGCTCACGAACGACAGACATGAACACTGAAGCTTTCTTT. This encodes CASSRTTDMNTEAFF.

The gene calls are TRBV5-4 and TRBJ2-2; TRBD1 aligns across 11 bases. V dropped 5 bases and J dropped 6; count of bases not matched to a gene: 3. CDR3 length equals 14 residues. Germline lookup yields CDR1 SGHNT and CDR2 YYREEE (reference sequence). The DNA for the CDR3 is TGTGCCAGCAGGCGGACAGGGGGCCCCGGGGAGCTGTTTTTT. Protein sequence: CASRRTGGPGELFF.

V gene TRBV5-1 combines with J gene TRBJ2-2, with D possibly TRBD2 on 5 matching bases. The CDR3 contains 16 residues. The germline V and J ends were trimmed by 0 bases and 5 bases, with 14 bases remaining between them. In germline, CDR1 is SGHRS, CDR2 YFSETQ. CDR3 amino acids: CASSLAGLSGTGELFF. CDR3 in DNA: TGCGCCAGCAGCTTGGCCGGACTGTCTGGGACCGGGGAGCTGTTTTTT. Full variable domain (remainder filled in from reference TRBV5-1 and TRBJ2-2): KAGVTQTPRYLIKTRGQQVTLSCSPISGHRSVSWYQQTPGQGLQFLFEYFSETQRNKGNFPGRFSGRQFSNSRSEMNVSTLELGDSALYLCASSLAGLSGTGELFFGEGSRLTVL.

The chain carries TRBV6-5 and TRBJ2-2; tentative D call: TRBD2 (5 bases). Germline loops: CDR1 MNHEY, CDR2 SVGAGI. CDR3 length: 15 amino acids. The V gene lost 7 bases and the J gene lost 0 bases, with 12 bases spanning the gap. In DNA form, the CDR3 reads TGTGCCAGCAAGAGGGCAGCTGCGAACACCGGGGAGCTGTTTTTT. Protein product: CASKRAAANTGELFF.

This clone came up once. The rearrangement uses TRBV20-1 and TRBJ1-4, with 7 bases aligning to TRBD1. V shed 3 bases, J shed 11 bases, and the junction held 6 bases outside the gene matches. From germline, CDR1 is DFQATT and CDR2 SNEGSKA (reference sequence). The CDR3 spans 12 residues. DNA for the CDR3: TGCAGTGCTAGTATTCAGGGGGGCAAACTGTTTTTT. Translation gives CSASIQGGKLFF.

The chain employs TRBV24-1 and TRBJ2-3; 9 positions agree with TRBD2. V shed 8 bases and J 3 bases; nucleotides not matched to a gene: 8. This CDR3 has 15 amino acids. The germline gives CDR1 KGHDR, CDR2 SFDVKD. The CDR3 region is CATMEAGGETDTQYF. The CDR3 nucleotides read TGTGCCACCATGGAAGCGGGGGGCGAGACAGATACGCAGTATTTT.

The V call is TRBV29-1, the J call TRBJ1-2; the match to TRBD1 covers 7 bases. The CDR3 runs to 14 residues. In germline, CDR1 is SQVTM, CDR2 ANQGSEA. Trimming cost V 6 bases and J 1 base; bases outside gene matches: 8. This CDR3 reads CSVLGQTNNYGYTF. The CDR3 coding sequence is TGCAGCGTCCTGGGACAGACAAATAACTATGGCTACACCTTC.

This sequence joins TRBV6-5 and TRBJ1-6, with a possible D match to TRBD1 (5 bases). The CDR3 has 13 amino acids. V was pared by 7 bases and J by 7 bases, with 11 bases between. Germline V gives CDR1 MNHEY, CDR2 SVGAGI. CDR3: CASKGRANSPLHF. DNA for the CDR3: TGTGCCAGCAAAGGCAGGGCCAATTCACCCCTCCACTTT.

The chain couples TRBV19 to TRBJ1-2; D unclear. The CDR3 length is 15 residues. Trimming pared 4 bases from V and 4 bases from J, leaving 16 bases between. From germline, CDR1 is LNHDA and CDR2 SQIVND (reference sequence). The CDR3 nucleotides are TGTGCCAGTAGTAGAGGTGCGGCCATGGGCTATGGCTACACCTTC. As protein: CASSRGAAMGYGYTF.

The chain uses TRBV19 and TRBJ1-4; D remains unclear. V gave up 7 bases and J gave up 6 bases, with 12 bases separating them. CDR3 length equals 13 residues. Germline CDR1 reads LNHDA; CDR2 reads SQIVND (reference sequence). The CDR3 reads CASNRGEHEKLFF. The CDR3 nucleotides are TGTGCCAGTAACCGGGGAGAGCATGAAAAACTGTTTTTT. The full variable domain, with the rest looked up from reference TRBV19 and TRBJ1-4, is DGGITQSPKYLFRKEGQNVTLSCEQNLNHDAMYWYRQDPGQGLRLIYYSQIVNDFQKGDIAEGYSVSREKKESFPLTVTSAQKNPTAFYLCASNRGEHEKLFFGSGTQLSVL.

CDR3 amino acids: CASRRGSGANVLTF. CDR3 nucleotides: TGTGCCAGCAGGAGGGGGTCTGGGGCCAACGTCCTGACTTTC. This chain connects TRBV27 to TRBJ2-6; D possibly corresponds to TRBD1 (6 bases). The CDR3 spans 14 residues. V gave up 6 bases and J gave up 1 base, with 7 bases separating them. Germline V gene lookup returns CDR1 MNHEY and CDR2 SMNVEV (reference sequence).

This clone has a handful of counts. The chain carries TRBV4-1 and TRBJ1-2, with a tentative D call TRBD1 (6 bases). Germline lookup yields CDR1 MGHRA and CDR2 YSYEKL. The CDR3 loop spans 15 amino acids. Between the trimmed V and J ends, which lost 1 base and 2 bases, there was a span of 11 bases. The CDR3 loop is CASSQVGGPNYGYTF. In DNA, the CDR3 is TGCGCCAGCAGCCAAGTGGGGGGGCCCAACTATGGCTACACCTTC.

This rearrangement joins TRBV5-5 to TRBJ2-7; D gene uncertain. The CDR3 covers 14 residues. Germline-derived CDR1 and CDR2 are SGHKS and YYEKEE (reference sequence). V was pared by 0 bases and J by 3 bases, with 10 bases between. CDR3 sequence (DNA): TGTGCCAGCAGCTTGGAACAGAACCTCTACGAGCAGTACTTC. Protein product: CASSLEQNLYEQYF.

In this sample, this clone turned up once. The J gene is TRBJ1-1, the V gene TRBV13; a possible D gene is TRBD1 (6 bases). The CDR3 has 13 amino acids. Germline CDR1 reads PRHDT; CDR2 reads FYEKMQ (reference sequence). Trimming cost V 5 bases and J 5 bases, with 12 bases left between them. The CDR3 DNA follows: TGTGCCAGCAGCGCAACAGGGTATACTGAAGCTTTCTTT. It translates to CASSATGYTEAFF.